This TCR beta chain was sequenced during a study of Graves' ophthalmopathy and Graves' hyperthyroidism. Ten or more counts support this clonotype. Its specificity is not known. Study findings and constraints: Separation of ophthalmopathy from stable hyperthyroidism was achieved by a 13-signature model, at approximately 90% sensitivity and roughly 81% specificity.

The TCR beta CDR3 regions underwent amplification from RNA transcripts. The first-round RT-PCR employed HTBI primers together with the Qiagen OneStep RT-PCR kit. A multiplex PCR was then performed as the second round. TCRdb processed the multiplex PCR reads anew with MiXCR; each CDR3 protein has one entry. Of 500,000 to 800,000 distinct CDR3 sequences listed, 35% to 45% are singletons. The TCR comes from an adult man with Graves' ophthalmopathy. The sample comprised peripheral blood.

As DNA, the CDR3 is TGTGCCAGCAGCTTAGAGGGGTATAACTATGGCTACACCTTC. Translation gives CASSLEGYNYGYTF. The chain is built from TRBV7-9 and TRBJ1-2; tentatively, D is TRBD1 (5 bases). V lost 1 base and J 1 base, leaving 7 bases between the germline ends. The CDR3 loop spans 14 amino acids. Germline CDR1 and CDR2: SEHNR and FQNEAQ (reference sequence). Full variable domain (missing parts from reference TRBV7-9 and TRBJ1-2): DTGVSQNPRHKITKRGQNVTFRCDPISEHNRLYWYRQTLGQGPEFLTYFQNEAQLEKSRLLSDRFSAERPKGSFSTLEIQRTEQGDSAMYLCASSLEGYNYGYTFGSGTRLTVV.